This record covers a single T cell receptor (beta chain). Antigen: not known. The source of the sample is a study of shared clonotypes between healthy human individuals. Background on the study: In total, the donors were a couple of women and three men aged 18 to 49. Broader study findings: Clonotype sharing among donors likely depends on sequencing depth. Tissue TCR repertoires likely differ from these blood-only repertoires. Larger estimated richness was generally seen in naive subsets than in memory subsets.

TCRdb's table, derived via immunoSEQ multiplex PCR, lists solely in-frame clones and lacks some. This table holds about 800,000 clones, around 96% found once. Trimming stripped 6 bases from V and 4 bases from J, with 21 bases between. The CDR3 loop spans 16 amino acids. Germline CDR1 and CDR2: LNHDA and SQIVND (reference sequence). Naive CD8 isolation took CD45RO-negative cells positively selected for CCR7 and excluded terminally differentiated effector memory CD45RA+ cells. V is TRBV19 and J is TRBJ1-2; D remains ambiguous. The receptor was isolated from a young man in good health. The sample was naive CD8+ T cells sorted from blood. Written as DNA, the CDR3 is TGTGCCAGTAGCCCTCCCGCCGCAGGACCATTCTATGGCTACACCTTC. Translated: CASSPPAAGPFYGYTF.